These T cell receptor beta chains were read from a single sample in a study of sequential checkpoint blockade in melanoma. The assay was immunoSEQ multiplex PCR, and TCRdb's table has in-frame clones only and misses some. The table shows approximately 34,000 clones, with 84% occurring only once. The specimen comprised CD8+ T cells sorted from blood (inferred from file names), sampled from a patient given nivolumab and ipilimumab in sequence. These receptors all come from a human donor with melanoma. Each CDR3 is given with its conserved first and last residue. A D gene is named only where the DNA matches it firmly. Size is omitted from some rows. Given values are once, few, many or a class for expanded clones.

CASSSGGPAHEQYF,TGTGCCAGCAGTTCAGGCGGGCCCGCTCACGAGCAGTACTTC,TRBJ2-7,-,TRBV27,-
CASWSWQLNTEAFF,TGTGCCAGTTGGTCGTGGCAGTTGAACACTGAAGCTTTCTTT,TRBJ1-1,-,TRBV19,-
CASDSAGGLAGHNEQFF,TGTGCCAGCGACTCAGCGGGGGGACTAGCGGGTCACAATGAGCAGTTCTTC,TRBJ2-1,TRBD2,TRBV28,-
CASSQGWDNNQPQHF,TGTGCCAGCAGCCAGGGGTGGGACAACAATCAGCCCCAGCATTTT,TRBJ1-5,-,TRBV13,-
CASSPHRDRIGDEQFF,TGCGCCAGCAGCCCCCACCGGGACAGAATTGGAGATGAGCAGTTCTTC,TRBJ2-1,TRBD1,TRBV5-1,once
CASSLGAGPETQYF,TGTGCCAGCAGCTTAGGAGCGGGCCCAGAGACCCAGTACTTC,TRBJ2-5,-,TRBV7-9,-
CASSGQGAPGANVLTF,TGTGCCAGCAGTGGACAGGGGGCGCCTGGGGCCAACGTCCTGACTTTC,TRBJ2-6,TRBD1,TRBV2,once
CASSPDRTEAFF,TGTGCCAGCAGCCCCGACAGAACTGAAGCTTTCTTT,TRBJ1-1,-,TRBV5-4,few
CATGGTEQFF,TGTGCCACCGGAGGCACTGAGCAGTTCTTC,TRBJ2-1,-,TRBV28,-
CASRLRGAHYEQYF,TGTGCCAGCAGACTCAGGGGGGCCCATTACGAGCAGTACTTC,TRBJ2-7,-,TRBV27,-
CASSEEDRAVYYGYTF,TGTGCCAGCAGTGAAGAGGACAGGGCCGTCTACTATGGCTACACCTTC,TRBJ1-2,TRBD1,TRBV2,once
CAWVTSGRDTGELFF,TGTGCCTGGGTGACTAGCGGCCGGGACACCGGGGAGCTGTTTTTT,TRBJ2-2,TRBD2,TRBV30,-
CASSQSGIRSYEQYF,TGCGCCAGCAGTCAGAGCGGGATACGATCCTACGAGCAGTACTTC,TRBJ2-7,TRBD2,TRBV4-1,-
CASSLSGPVYEQYF,TGTGCCAGCAGCTTGTCTGGGCCCGTATACGAGCAGTACTTC,TRBJ2-7,-,TRBV5-6,-
CASSRQLYSYEQYF,TGTGCCAGCAGCCGACAGTTATACTCCTACGAGCAGTACTTC,TRBJ2-7,-,TRBV7-8,-
CASSPAWGLLGTDTQYF,TGTGCCAGCAGCCCGGCCTGGGGGCTTCTCGGCACAGATACGCAGTATTTT,TRBJ2-3,-,TRBV7-9,-
CASSFYETGSYEQYF,TGTGCCAGCAGTTTCTACGAGACAGGGTCGTACGAGCAGTACTTC,TRBJ2-7,TRBD1,TRBV28,once
CASSLVTADLTNEQFF,TGTGCCAGCAGCTTAGTTACAGCTGATCTCACCAATGAGCAGTTCTTC,TRBJ2-1,-,TRBV7-9,large
CASSLAGLETQYF,TGTGCCAGCAGTCTGGCGGGGTTAGAGACCCAGTACTTC,TRBJ2-5,-,TRBV6-6,-
CASSLLDRENTGELFF,TGTGCCAGCAGTTTATTGGACAGGGAGAACACCGGGGAGCTGTTTTTT,TRBJ2-2,TRBD1,TRBV28,-
CASSLVAGGPYEQYF,TGTGCCAGCAGCTTAGTGGCGGGGGGGCCCTACGAGCAGTACTTC,TRBJ2-7,TRBD2,TRBV11-2,-
CAISEGTGNAGELFF,TGTGCCATCAGTGAGGGGACAGGGAACGCCGGGGAGCTGTTTTTT,TRBJ2-2,TRBD1,TRBV10-3,-
CASSPAGGGTEAFF,TGTGCCAGCAGCCCTGCAGGGGGCGGCACTGAAGCTTTCTTT,TRBJ1-1,TRBD1,TRBV4-2,-
CAWSLDTEAFF,TGTGCCTGGAGTTTAGACACTGAAGCTTTCTTT,TRBJ1-1,-,TRBV30,once
CASSLAGGADTQYF,TGTGCCAGCAGCTTAGCTGGGGGGGCAGATACGCAGTATTTT,TRBJ2-3,TRBD2,TRBV7-6,-
CASSRPGTGGNSPLHF,TGTGCCAGCAGCCGTCCCGGGACAGGGGGCAATTCACCCCTCCACTTT,TRBJ1-6,TRBD1,TRBV7-9,-
CASSLVGGLLNDEQFF,TGTGCCAGCAGCTTAGTAGGGGGCCTTTTGAATGATGAGCAGTTCTTC,TRBJ2-1,TRBD1,TRBV7-9,once
CASSEWRGPEEQYF,TGTGCCAGCAGTGAATGGAGGGGTCCGGAGGAGCAGTACTTC,TRBJ2-5,-,TRBV2,-
CASSESGTGGEQYF,TGTGCCAGCAGTGAATCCGGGACAGGGGGCGAGCAGTACTTC,TRBJ2-7,TRBD1,TRBV6-4,-
CAWSDFLFSYNEQFF,TGTGCCTGGTCGGACTTCTTATTCTCCTACAATGAGCAGTTCTTC,TRBJ2-1,-,TRBV30,-
CASSLGQAAEKLFF,TGCGCCAGCAGCTTGGGACAGGCGGCCGAAAAACTGTTTTTT,TRBJ1-4,-,TRBV5-1,-
CASSQDDRGIVTGELFF,TGTGCCAGCAGTCAGGACGACAGGGGAATTGTCACCGGGGAGCTGTTTTTT,TRBJ2-2,TRBD1,TRBV2,-
CARGDSYEQYF,TGTGCCAGGGGCGACAGTTACGAGCAGTACTTC,TRBJ2-7,-,TRBV2,-
CASSLLEREWEQYF,TGCGCCAGCAGCTTGCTGGAGCGGGAGTGGGAGCAGTACTTC,TRBJ2-5,TRBD2,TRBV5-1,-
CASSLVYGQPTGDTGELFF,TGTGCCAGCAGTTTGGTTTATGGCCAACCCACGGGGGATACCGGGGAGCTGTTTTTT,TRBJ2-2,-,TRBV28,-
CASSVTGATNEKLFF,TGTGCCAGCAGCGTGACAGGTGCGACTAATGAAAAACTGTTTTTT,TRBJ1-4,-,TRBV9,-
CASSVTAGRDQPQHF,TGTGCCAGCAGTGTTACGGCAGGGAGGGATCAGCCCCAGCATTTT,TRBJ1-5,-,TRBV25-1,-
CASSLGVSVDEQFF,TGTGCCAGCAGCTTAGGGGTTAGCGTTGATGAGCAGTTCTTC,TRBJ2-1,-,TRBV7-2,-
CATSSDRGSITGELFF,TGTGCCACCAGCAGTGATAGGGGCTCGATAACCGGGGAGCTGTTTTTT,TRBJ2-2,-,TRBV15,-
CASSQGAGGYEQYF,TGCGCCAGCAGCCAAGGGGCAGGGGGGTACGAGCAGTACTTC,TRBJ2-7,-,TRBV4-1,-
CASRGGAGNQPQHF,TGTGCCAGCAGGGGGGGGGCGGGCAATCAGCCCCAGCATTTT,TRBJ1-5,-,TRBV27,-
CASSQPTPGQGYNEQFF,TGCGCCAGCAGCCAGCCTACTCCGGGACAGGGCTACAATGAGCAGTTCTTC,TRBJ2-1,TRBD1,TRBV4-1,-
CASSSHGQGPIYGYTF,TGTGCCAGCAGTTCCCATGGACAGGGACCGATCTATGGCTACACCTTC,TRBJ1-2,TRBD1,TRBV28,-
CASSLQSLGLYNEQFF,TGTGCCAGCAGCTTACAGTCTCTAGGACTTTACAATGAGCAGTTCTTC,TRBJ2-1,-,TRBV7-9,-
CASSQDLVGESRFF,TGCGCCAGCAGCCAAGATTTGGTTGGGGAGTCGCGGTTCTTC,TRBJ2-1,-,TRBV4-1,-
CSVDLRGGKDTQYF,TGCAGCGTTGATCTTCGTGGCGGGAAGGATACGCAGTATTTT,TRBJ2-3,-,TRBV29-1,-
CASSTSSTDTQYF,TGTGCCAGCAGTACTAGTAGCACAGATACGCAGTATTTT,TRBJ2-3,-,TRBV6-5,few
CASSPAGGETQYF,TGTGCCAGCAGCCCAGCGGGAGGGGAGACCCAGTACTTC,TRBJ2-5,TRBD2,TRBV14,-
CASSLTGTGNTIYF,TGTGCCAGCAGCTTAACAGGGACTGGAAACACCATATATTTT,TRBJ1-3,-,TRBV7-9,few
CASSSPGQRQETQYF,TGTGCCAGCAGCTCCCCGGGACAGCGGCAAGAGACCCAGTACTTC,TRBJ2-5,TRBD1,TRBV5-4,-
CASSYVEGHNYGYTF,TGTGCCAGCAGTTACGTTGAGGGACATAACTATGGCTACACCTTC,TRBJ1-2,-,TRBV6-5,-